This T cell receptor (beta chain) was observed in a study of shared clonotypes between healthy human individuals. Study-level results: Estimated richness values were generally larger in naive subsets than in memory subsets.

CD4+ cell separation produced CD45RA+ naive and CD45RA-negative memory subsets. Once extracted for a subset, genomic DNA was divided evenly among several immunoSEQ plates. In the original workflow: Owing to the provision of junction-only sequences devoid of quality scores by immunoSEQ, filtering differed. Method: immunoSEQ multiplex PCR; TCRdb's copy keeps in-frame clones and lacks some. V and J calls and clone size are as listed in that table; D and trimming were resolved from the DNA. The data show around 1.4 million clones, less than 99% seen once. This clone is a singleton in its sample. Its target is unknown. Deletions cut 1 base from V and 2 bases from J, with 10 bases between. From germline, CDR1 is SGHRS and CDR2 YFSETQ. The CDR3 covers 14 residues.

The sequencing input was naive CD4+ T cells sorted from blood. Sample subset: CD45RA+ positively selected. The clonotype originates from a man aged 25 to 45 in good health. This chain links TRBV5-1 with TRBJ2-7; D is uncertain. The CDR3 DNA sequence: TGCGCCAGCAGCTTGAACCCCGGAACCTACGAGCAGTACTTC. Its translation: CASSLNPGTYEQYF.